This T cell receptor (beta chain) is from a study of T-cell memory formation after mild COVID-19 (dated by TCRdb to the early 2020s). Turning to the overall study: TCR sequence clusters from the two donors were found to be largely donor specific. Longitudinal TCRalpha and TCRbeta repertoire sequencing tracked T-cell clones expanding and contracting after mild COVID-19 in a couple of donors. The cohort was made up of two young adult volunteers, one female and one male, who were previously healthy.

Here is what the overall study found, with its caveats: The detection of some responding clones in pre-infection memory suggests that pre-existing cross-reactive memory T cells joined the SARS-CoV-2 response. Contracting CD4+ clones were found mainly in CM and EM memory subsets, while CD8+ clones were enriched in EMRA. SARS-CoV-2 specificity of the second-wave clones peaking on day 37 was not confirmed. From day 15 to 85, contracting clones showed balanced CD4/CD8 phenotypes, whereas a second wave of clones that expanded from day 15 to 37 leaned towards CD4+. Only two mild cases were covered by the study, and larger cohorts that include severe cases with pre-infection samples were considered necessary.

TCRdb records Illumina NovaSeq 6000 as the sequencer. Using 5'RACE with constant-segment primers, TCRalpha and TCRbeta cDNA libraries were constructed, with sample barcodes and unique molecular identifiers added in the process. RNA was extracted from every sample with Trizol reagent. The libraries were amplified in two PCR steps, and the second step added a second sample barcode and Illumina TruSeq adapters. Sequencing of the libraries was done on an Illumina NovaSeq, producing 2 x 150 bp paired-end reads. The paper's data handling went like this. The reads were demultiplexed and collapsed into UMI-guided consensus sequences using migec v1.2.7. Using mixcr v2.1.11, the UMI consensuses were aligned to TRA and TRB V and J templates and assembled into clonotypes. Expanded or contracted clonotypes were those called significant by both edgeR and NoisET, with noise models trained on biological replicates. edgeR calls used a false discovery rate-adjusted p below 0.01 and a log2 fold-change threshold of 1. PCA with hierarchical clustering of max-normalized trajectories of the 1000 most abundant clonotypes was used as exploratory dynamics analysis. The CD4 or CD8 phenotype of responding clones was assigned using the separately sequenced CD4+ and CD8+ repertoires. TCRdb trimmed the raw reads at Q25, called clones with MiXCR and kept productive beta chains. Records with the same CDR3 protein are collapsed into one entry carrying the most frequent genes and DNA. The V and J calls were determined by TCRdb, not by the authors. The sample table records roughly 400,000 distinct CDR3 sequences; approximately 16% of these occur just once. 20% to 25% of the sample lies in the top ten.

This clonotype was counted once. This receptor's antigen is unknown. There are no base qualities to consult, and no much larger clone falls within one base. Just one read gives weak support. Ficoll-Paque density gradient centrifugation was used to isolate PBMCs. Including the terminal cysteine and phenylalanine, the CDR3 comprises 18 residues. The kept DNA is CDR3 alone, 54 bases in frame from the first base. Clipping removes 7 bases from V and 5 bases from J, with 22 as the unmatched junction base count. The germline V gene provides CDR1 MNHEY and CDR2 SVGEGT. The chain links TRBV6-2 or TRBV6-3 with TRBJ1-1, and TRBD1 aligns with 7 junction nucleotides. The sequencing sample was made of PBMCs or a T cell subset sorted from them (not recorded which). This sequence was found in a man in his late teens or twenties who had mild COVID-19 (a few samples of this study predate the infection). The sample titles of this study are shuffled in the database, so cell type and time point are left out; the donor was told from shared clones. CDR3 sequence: CASKNPLRQGLIGTEAFF. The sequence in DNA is TGTGCCAGCAAGAACCCTCTCCGACAGGGTTTAATTGGTACTGAAGCTTTCTTT.